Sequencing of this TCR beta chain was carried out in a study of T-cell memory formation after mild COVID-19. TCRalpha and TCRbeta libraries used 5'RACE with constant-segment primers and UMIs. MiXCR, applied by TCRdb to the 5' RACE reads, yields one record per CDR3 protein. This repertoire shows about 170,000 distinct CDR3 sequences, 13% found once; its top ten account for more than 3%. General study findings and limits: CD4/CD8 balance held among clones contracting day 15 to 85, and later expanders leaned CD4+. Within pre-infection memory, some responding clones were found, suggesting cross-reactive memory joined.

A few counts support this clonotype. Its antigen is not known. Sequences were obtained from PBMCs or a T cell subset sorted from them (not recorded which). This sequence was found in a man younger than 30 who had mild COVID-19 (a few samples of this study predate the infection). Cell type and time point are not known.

The CDR3 is CSAFRQPNSPLHF. For the CDR3, the DNA is TGCAGTGCTTTCAGACAGCCTAATTCACCCCTCCACTTT. V gene TRBV20-1 combines with J gene TRBJ1-6; a possible D gene is TRBD1 (5 bases). Trimming removed 5 bases from V and 6 bases from J, with 11 bases in between. Germline CDR1 and CDR2: DFQATT and SNEGSKA (reference sequence). CDR3 size: 13 residues.